The 9 T cell receptor beta chains given below trace back to one sample, sequenced in a study of blood T cell repertoires in COVID-19. The repertoire was sequenced with immunoSEQ multiplex PCR; TCRdb's copy has only in-frame clones and lacks some. The sample holds some 71,000 clones, roughly 88% seen once. The sample was peripheral blood. These receptors were taken from a woman aged 50 to 65 with acute or convalescent COVID-19.

The V call is TRBV4-1, the J call TRBJ1-2; 8 bases agree with TRBD1. The V gene end was trimmed by 0 bases and the J gene end by 5 bases; junction bases not matched to a gene: 5. The CDR3 contains 15 residues. Germline V CDR1 and CDR2: MGHRA, YSYEKL. The CDR3 bases are TGCGCCAGCAGCCAAGACAGGGGGCAGTATTATGGCTACACCTTC. Protein: CASSQDRGQYYGYTF.

This clone was seen a few times. The chain has TRBV23-1 and TRBJ1-2, with TRBD1 as a possible D gene (6 bases). TRBV23-1 carries the ORF label, with uncertain function. This CDR3 has 16 residues. Trimming pared 0 bases from V and 4 bases from J, leaving 15 bases between. The CDR3 is CASSQSVQGKTYGYTF. The CDR3 nucleotides are TGCGCCAGCAGTCAATCGGTCCAGGGGAAGACCTATGGCTACACCTTC.

The chain couples TRBV12-3 or TRBV12-4 to TRBJ2-7; tentative D call: TRBD2 (5 bases). The V and J ends lost 6 bases and 3 bases respectively, with 12 bases between them. The CDR3 has 13 amino acids. CDR3 loop: CASRPAGLYEQYF. CDR3 nucleotide sequence: TGTGCCAGCAGGCCGGCAGGACTCTACGAGCAGTACTTC.

This clone has a handful of counts. The rearrangement uses TRBV6-5 and TRBJ1-4; 8 bases agree with TRBD1. Losses at the gene ends were 6 bases for V and 8 bases for J; bases not matched to a gene: 8. The CDR3 is made up of 14 amino acids. Germline CDR1 and CDR2: MNHEY and SVGAGI. The chain's CDR3 is CASSPDRVSEKLFF. CDR3 bases: TGTGCCAGCAGCCCGGACAGGGTTTCGGAAAAACTGTTTTTT.

The chain combines TRBV6-5 with TRBJ2-3; 8 bases align to TRBD2. This CDR3 has 15 amino acids. V trimming: 6 bases; J trimming: 1 base; junction bases outside the gene matches: 6. Germline V lookup: CDR1 MNHEY, CDR2 SVGAGI. The CDR3 reads CASSATTSGTDTQYF. The CDR3 coding sequence is TGTGCCAGCAGCGCAACGACTAGCGGCACAGATACGCAGTATTTT.

This chain links TRBV12-3 or TRBV12-4 with TRBJ1-5, with D perhaps matching TRBD1 (5 bases). V was clipped by 5 bases and J by 8 bases, with 13 bases between them. The CDR3 contains 13 residues. CDR3 nucleotide sequence: TGTGCCAGCAGTCGATGGGGGGAAGAGCCCCAGCATTTT. It translates to CASSRWGEEPQHF.

V usage is TRBV6-2 or TRBV6-3 and J usage is TRBJ2-1; weak D call: TRBD2 (6 bases). The CDR3 spans 15 residues. Germline CDR1 and CDR2: MNHEY and SVGEGT. Trimming removed 4 bases at V and 8 bases at J, with 18 bases between. The CDR3 loop is CASSSAGPYSDEQFF. The CDR3 DNA reads TGTGCCAGCAGTTCTGCGGGGCCTTATTCCGATGAGCAGTTCTTC.

The J gene is TRBJ2-3, the V gene TRBV9; weak D call: TRBD1 (5 bases). The V end lost 4 bases, the J end lost 4 bases, and 13 bases lay between the germline ends. Germline V lookup: CDR1 SGDLS, CDR2 YYNGEE. This CDR3 comprises 14 residues. The CDR3: CASSPGPPPDTQYF. The CDR3 nucleotides are TGTGCCAGCAGCCCAGGGCCCCCTCCAGATACGCAGTATTTT.

The DNA of the CDR3 is TGTGCCAGCAGCTACCGGGGAGGTCAGTATGGCTACACCTTC. Amino acids: CASSYRGGQYGYTF. This chain links TRBV7-3 with TRBJ1-2; no definite D call. The V end lost 4 bases, the J end lost 5 bases, and 14 bases lay between the germline ends. Germline V gene sequence: CDR1 SGHTA, CDR2 FQGTGA. The CDR3 runs 14 residues.